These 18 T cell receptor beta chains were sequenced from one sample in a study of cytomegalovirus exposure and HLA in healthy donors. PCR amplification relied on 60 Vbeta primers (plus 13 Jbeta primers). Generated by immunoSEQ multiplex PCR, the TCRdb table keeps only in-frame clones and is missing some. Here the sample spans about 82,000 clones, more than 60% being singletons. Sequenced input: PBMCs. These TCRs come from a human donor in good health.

This CDR3 is CASSPERAAYNEQFF. The CDR3 nucleotides are TGTGCCAGCAGTCCAGAGAGGGCCGCCTACAATGAGCAGTTCTTC. The chain employs TRBV7-6 and TRBJ2-1, with D perhaps TRBD2 (5 bases). This CDR3 spans 15 amino acids. Germline V gene data show CDR1 as SGHVS and CDR2 as FNYEAQ. The V end lost 6 bases, the J end lost 2 bases, and 14 bases lay between the germline ends.

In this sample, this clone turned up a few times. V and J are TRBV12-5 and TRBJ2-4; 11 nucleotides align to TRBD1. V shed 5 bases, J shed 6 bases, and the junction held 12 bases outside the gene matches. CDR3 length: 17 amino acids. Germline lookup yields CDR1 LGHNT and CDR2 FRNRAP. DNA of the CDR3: TGTGCTAGTGGTCCGGGACAGGGGGAGCTAGGACGAAACATTCAGTACTTC. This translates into CASGPGQGELGRNIQYF.

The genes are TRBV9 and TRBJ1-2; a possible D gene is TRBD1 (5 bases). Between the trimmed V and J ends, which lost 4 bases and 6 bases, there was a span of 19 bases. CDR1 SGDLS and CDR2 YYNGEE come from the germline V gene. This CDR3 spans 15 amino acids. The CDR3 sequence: CASSTRYRLWNGYTF. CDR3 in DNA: TGTGCCAGCAGCACACGGTACAGGTTATGGAATGGCTACACCTTC.

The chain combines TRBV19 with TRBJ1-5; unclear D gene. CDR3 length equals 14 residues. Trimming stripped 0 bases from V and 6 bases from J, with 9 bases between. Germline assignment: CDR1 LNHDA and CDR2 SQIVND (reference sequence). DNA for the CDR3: TGTGCCAGTAGTATAGAGAAATCTACTCAGCCCCAGCATTTT. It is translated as CASSIEKSTQPQHF.

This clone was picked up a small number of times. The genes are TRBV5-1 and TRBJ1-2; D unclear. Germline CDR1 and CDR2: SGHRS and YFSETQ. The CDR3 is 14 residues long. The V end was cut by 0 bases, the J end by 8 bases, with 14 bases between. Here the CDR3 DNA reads TGCGCCAGCAGCTTGGAGTCTGGAGTCGGGGGCTACACCTTC. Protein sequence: CASSLESGVGGYTF.

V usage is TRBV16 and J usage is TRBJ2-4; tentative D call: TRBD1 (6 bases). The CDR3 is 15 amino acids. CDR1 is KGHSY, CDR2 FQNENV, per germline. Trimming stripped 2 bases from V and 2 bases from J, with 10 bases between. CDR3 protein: CASSQTGSTKNIQYF. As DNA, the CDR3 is TGTGCCAGCAGCCAAACAGGGTCAACCAAAAACATTCAGTACTTC.

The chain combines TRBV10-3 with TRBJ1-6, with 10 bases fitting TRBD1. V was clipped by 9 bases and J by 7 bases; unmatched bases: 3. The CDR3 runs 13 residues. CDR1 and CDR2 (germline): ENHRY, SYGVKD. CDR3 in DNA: TGTGCCATTTGGACAGGGGGAAATTCACCCCTCCACTTT. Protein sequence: CAIWTGGNSPLHF.

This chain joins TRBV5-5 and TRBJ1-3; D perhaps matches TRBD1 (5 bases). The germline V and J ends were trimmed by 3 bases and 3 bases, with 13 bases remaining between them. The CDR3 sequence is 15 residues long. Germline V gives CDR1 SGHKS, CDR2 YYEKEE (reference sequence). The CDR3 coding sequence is TGTGCCAGCAGCTCGGACAAGCTATATGGAAACACCATATATTTT. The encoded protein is CASSSDKLYGNTIYF.

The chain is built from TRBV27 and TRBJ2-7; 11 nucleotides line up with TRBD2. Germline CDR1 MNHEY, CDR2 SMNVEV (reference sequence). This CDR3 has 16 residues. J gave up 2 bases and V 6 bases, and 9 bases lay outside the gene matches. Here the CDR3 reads CASSTSLAGDPYEQYF. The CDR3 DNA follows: TGTGCCAGCAGCACCTCACTAGCGGGGGACCCCTACGAGCAGTACTTC.

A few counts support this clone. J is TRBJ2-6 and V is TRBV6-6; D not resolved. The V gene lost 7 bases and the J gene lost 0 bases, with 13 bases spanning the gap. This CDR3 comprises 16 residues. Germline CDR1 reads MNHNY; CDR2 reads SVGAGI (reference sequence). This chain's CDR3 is CASTISPTSGANVLTF. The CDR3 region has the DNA TGTGCCAGCACTATCTCCCCAACCTCTGGGGCCAACGTCCTGACTTTC.

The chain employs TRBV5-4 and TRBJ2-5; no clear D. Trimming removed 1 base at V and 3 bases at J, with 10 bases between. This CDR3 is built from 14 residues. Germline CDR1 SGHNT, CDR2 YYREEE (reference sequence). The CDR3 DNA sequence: TGTGCCAGCAGCTTGCGACGGGTAGAAGAGACCCAGTACTTC. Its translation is CASSLRRVEETQYF. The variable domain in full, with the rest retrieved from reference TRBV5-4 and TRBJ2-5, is ETGVTQSPTHLIKTRGQQVTLRCSSQSGHNTVSWYQQALGQGPQFIFQYYREEENGRGNFPPRFSGLQFPNYSSELNVNALELDDSALYLCASSLRRVEETQYFGPGTRLLVL.

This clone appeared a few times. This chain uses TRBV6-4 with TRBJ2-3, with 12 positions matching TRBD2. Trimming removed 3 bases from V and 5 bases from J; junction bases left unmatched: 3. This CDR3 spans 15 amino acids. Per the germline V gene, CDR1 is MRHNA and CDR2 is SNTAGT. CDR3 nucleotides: TGTGCCAGCAGTGAAACTAGCGGGGGGAGAGATACGCAGTATTTT. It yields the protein CASSETSGGRDTQYF.

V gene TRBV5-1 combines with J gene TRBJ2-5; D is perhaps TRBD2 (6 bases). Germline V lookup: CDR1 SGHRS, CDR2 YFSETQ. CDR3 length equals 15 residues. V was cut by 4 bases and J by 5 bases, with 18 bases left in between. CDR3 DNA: TGCGCCAGCAGCGGAGGGGATGCATCTGGGGAGACCCAGTACTTC. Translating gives CASSGGDASGETQYF. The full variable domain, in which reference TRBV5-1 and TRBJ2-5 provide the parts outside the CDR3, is KAGVTQTPRYLIKTRGQQVTLSCSPISGHRSVSWYQQTPGQGLQFLFEYFSETQRNKGNFPGRFSGRQFSNSRSEMNVSTLELGDSALYLCASSGGDASGETQYFGPGTRLLVL.

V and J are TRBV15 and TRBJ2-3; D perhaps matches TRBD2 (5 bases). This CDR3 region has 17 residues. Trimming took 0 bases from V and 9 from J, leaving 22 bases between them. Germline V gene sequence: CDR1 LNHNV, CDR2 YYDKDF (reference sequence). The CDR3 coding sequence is TGTGCCACCAGCAGAGAGAGGGTTTCGATAGGAAAATTCACGCAGTATTTT. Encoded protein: CATSRERVSIGKFTQYF. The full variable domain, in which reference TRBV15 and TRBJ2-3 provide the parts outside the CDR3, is DAMVIQNPRYQVTQFGKPVTLSCSQTLNHNVMYWYQQKSSQAPKLLFHYYDKDFNNEADTPDNFQSRRPNTSFCFLDIRSPGLGDTAMYLCATSRERVSIGKFTQYFGPGTRLTVL.

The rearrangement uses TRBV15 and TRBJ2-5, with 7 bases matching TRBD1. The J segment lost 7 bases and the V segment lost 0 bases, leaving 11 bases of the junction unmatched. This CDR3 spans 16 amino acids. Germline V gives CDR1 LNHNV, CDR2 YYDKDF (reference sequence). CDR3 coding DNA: TGTGCCACCAGCAGAGATACTCGAACAGGGGTGGCGACCCAGTACTTC. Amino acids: CATSRDTRTGVATQYF.

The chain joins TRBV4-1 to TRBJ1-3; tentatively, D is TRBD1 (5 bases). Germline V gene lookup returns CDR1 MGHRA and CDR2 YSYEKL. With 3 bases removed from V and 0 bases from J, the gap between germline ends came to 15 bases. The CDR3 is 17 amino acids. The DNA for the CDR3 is TGCGCCAGCAGCCACATGACAGCCTCTGACTCTGGAAACACCATATATTTT. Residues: CASSHMTASDSGNTIYF.

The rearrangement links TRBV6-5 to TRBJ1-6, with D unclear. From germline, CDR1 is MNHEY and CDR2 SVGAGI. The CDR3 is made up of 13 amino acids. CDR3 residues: CAGARSYNSPLHF. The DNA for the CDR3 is TGTGCGGGTGCCAGGTCCTATAATTCACCCCTCCACTTT.

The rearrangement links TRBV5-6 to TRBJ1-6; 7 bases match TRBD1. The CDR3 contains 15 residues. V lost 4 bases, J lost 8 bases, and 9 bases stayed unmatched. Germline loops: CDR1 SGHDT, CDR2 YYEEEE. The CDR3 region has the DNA TGTGCCAGCAGCCCTCTAACAGGGGCCGATTCACCCCTCCACTTT. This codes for CASSPLTGADSPLHF.